Below are 25 T cell receptor beta chains sequenced from a single sample in a study of T cell repertoires in cytomegalovirus infection. The antigens these receptors bind are not known. TCRdb processed the reads anew with MiXCR; each CDR3 protein has one entry. This table has hundreds of thousands of distinct CDR3 sequences, 30% to 40% appearing once. Source: cultured PBMCs, taken from culture after CMV antigen stimulation. The receptor set was obtained from a human donor in good health (CMV status not recorded). Some clones in this sample may be carry-over from other donors' samples.

The chain has TRBV6-2 or TRBV6-3 and TRBJ2-1; 11 bases fit TRBD2. The CDR3 contains 15 residues. V dropped 4 bases and J dropped 12; count of bases not matched to a gene: 11. The germline V gene encodes CDR1 MNHEY and CDR2 SVGEGT. CDR3 in DNA: TGTGCCAGCAGTTGGCTTTTGGGACTAGCGGCTCGGCAGTTCTTC. As protein: CASSWLLGLAARQFF.

This clonotype has a handful of counts. This rearrangement joins TRBV7-2 to TRBJ2-7, with D possibly being TRBD1 (6 bases). V was cut by 3 bases and J by 1 base, with 10 bases left in between. Germline V lookup: CDR1 SGHTA, CDR2 FQGNSA. The CDR3 has 14 residues. This CDR3 is CASSFVDRSYEQYF. In DNA, the CDR3 is TGTGCCAGCAGCTTCGTAGACAGGTCCTACGAGCAGTACTTC.

The chain recombines TRBV11-2 with TRBJ2-1; tentatively, D is TRBD1 (7 bases). This CDR3 has 14 residues. Germline assignment: CDR1 SGHAT and CDR2 FQNNGV. V lost 10 bases and J 7 bases, leaving 20 bases between the germline ends. The DNA of the CDR3 is TGTGCCACCCAGGGGGGAGGTTGGGAAAATGAGCAGTTCTTC. Its protein is CATQGGGWENEQFF.

This clonotype was seen at least ten times. The rearrangement uses TRBV7-2 and TRBJ2-3, with D perhaps being TRBD1 or TRBD2 (5 bases each). This CDR3 comprises 15 residues. Trimming took off 5 bases at V and 0 bases at J, with 12 bases between the two ends. CDR1 is SGHTA, CDR2 FQGNSA, per germline. Here the CDR3 reads CASSPRGPSTDTQYF. CDR3 sequence (DNA): TGTGCCAGCAGCCCGAGGGGTCCTAGCACAGATACGCAGTATTTT.

This chain connects TRBV27 to TRBJ2-7, with 11 bases fitting TRBD2. The CDR3 sequence is 15 residues long. Germline values: CDR1 MNHEY, CDR2 SMNVEV (reference sequence). The ends lost 6 bases at V and 3 bases at J; junction bases unmatched: 7. The CDR3 here is CASRIAGGRGYEQYF. For the CDR3, the DNA is TGTGCCAGCAGAATAGCGGGAGGGCGGGGCTACGAGCAGTACTTC.

This rearrangement joins TRBV5-4 to TRBJ2-7; unclear D gene. Germline V CDR1 and CDR2: SGHNT, YYREEE (reference sequence). The CDR3 has 15 amino acids. With 3 bases removed from V and 0 bases from J, the gap between germline ends came to 13 bases. CDR3 region: CASSSSGDRSYEQYF. For the CDR3, the DNA is TGTGCCAGCAGCTCCTCTGGCGACCGCTCCTACGAGCAGTACTTC.

This clonotype has more than one count but fewer than ten. The chain joins TRBV5-4 to TRBJ1-1; D may be TRBD1 (5 bases). Looked up from germline, CDR1 is SGHNT and CDR2 is YYREEE (reference sequence). The CDR3 runs 13 residues. V lost 6 bases and J 6 bases, leaving 15 bases between the germline ends. CDR3 sequence reads: CASTMGGSPEAFF. The CDR3 nucleotides are TGTGCCAGCACCATGGGGGGGTCCCCTGAAGCTTTCTTT.

The chain is built from TRBV7-8 and TRBJ2-7; 8 bases match TRBD1. Germline V gives CDR1 SGHVS, CDR2 FQNEAQ. The CDR3 runs to 15 residues. J was trimmed by 2 bases and V by 5 bases; bases with no gene match: 8. The CDR3 region has the DNA TGTGCCAGCAGCCCAATCAGGGGGCATGCCTACGAGCAGTACTTC. It encodes CASSPIRGHAYEQYF.

The chain couples TRBV30 to TRBJ1-6, with TRBD1 matching over 7 bases. The CDR3 runs to 13 residues. Per germline, CDR1 GTSNPN and CDR2 SVGIG (reference sequence). The J segment lost 9 bases and the V segment lost 4 bases, leaving 6 bases of the junction unmatched. The DNA of the CDR3 is TGTGCCTGGACGCGACAGGGCCTTTCACCCCTCCACTTT. Encoded protein: CAWTRQGLSPLHF. Variable domain in full (rest from reference TRBV30 and TRBJ1-6): SQTIHQWPATLVQPVGSPLSLECTVEGTSNPNLYWYRQAAGRGLQLLFYSVGIGQISSEVPQNLSASRPQDRQFILSSKKLLLSDSGFYLCAWTRQGLSPLHFGNGTRLTVT.

The chain links TRBV19 to TRBJ2-7; D is unresolved. This CDR3 is built from 13 residues. Per the germline V gene, CDR1 is LNHDA and CDR2 is SQIVND (reference sequence). V lost 5 bases and J lost 6, with 14 bases in between. The CDR3 reads CASSDLGPGEQYF. The CDR3 nucleotides read TGTGCCAGTAGTGATCTAGGACCGGGCGAGCAGTACTTC.

This clonotype was observed at least ten times. V gene TRBV7-2 combines with J gene TRBJ1-5; maybe TRBD1 (6 bases). V was cut by 5 bases and J by 4 bases, with 36 bases left in between. CDR1 and CDR2 (germline): SGHTA, FQGNSA. CDR3 length equals 22 residues. CDR3 in DNA: TGTGCCAGCAGCCGACTCCGGCGGGACCCACACGTGGGGGGGCCAAGAAATCAGCCCCAGCATTTT. Its translation is CASSRLRRDPHVGGPRNQPQHF.

This clonotype was observed a few times. DNA of the CDR3: TGTGCCAGCAGCCCAATACGGGGGGTGGTGCCGGGACACGAGCAGTACTTC. This encodes CASSPIRGVVPGHEQYF. The V and J genes are TRBV11-2 and TRBJ2-7, with 7 bases lining up with TRBD2. The CDR3 runs 17 residues. V shed 5 bases and J 5 bases; nucleotides not matched to a gene: 18. Germline values: CDR1 SGHAT, CDR2 FQNNGV.

This clonotype was recorded many times. The chain combines TRBV2 with TRBJ1-5; D may be TRBD1 (5 bases). V lost 6 bases, J lost 0 bases, and 6 bases lay in between. Germline V gives CDR1 SNHLY, CDR2 FYNNEI. The CDR3 sequence is 13 residues long. Here the CDR3 DNA reads TGTGCCAGCAGCGGGGGTAGCAATCAGCCCCAGCATTTT. This codes for CASSGGSNQPQHF.

About this clonotype: Germline is not matched at one junction end, which may reflect a read error. This chain uses TRBV20-1 with TRBJ2-3, with 7 bases identical to TRBD2. The CDR3 runs to 12 residues. The germline V gene encodes CDR1 DFQATT and CDR2 SNEGSKA (reference sequence). The CDR3 coding sequence is TGCAGTGCTTCGACTAGCAGAGATACGCAGTATTTT. Translating gives CSASTSRDTQYF.

The chain is built from TRBV10-3 and TRBJ2-3, with TRBD2 matching over 7 bases. The CDR3 is 14 residues long. V was pared by 9 bases and J by 2 bases, with 8 bases of the junction left unmatched. CDR1 ENHRY and CDR2 SYGVKD come from the germline V gene. The CDR3 here is CAIKAGLYTDTQYF. CDR3 in DNA: TGTGCCATTAAGGCGGGACTATACACAGATACGCAGTATTTT.

The sample holds a few counts of this clonotype. The CDR3 DNA sequence: TGTGCCAGTAGTAATTCCGGCATCTATAGCAATCAGCCCCAGCATTTT. Translated: CASSNSGIYSNQPQHF. The chain employs TRBV19 and TRBJ1-5; no firm D call. The V gene's germline CDR1 is LNHDA and CDR2 SQIVND (reference sequence). This CDR3 spans 16 amino acids. V dropped 4 bases and J dropped 0 bases, with 13 bases sitting between them.

CDR3 nucleotide sequence: TGCAGTGCTAGAGCCTGGACATCCTCGGAAAAACTGTTTTTT. Amino acid sequence: CSARAWTSSEKLFF. The chain couples TRBV20-1 to TRBJ1-4; D is possibly TRBD1 (5 bases). CDR3 size: 14 residues. CDR1 is DFQATT and CDR2 is SNEGSKA in the germline V gene (reference sequence). V lost 1 base, J lost 8 bases, and 14 bases lay in between.

The V and J genes are TRBV11-2 and TRBJ2-6; 13 positions match TRBD2. From germline, CDR1 is SGHAT and CDR2 FQNNGV. The CDR3 is 20 residues long. The V gene end was trimmed by 5 bases and the J gene end by 0 bases; junction bases not matched to a gene: 10. The CDR3 DNA is TGTGCCAGCAGCACATACCGACTAGCGGGAGGATCCTCTGGGGCCAACGTCCTGACTTTC. It codes for CASSTYRLAGGSSGANVLTF.

This clonotype has a handful of counts. The V gene is TRBV12-3 or TRBV12-4, the J gene TRBJ1-6; D gene unclear. This CDR3 contains 15 residues. Trimming cost V 6 bases and J 9 bases, with 18 bases left between them. The CDR3 sequence is CASRGWAVDTSPLHF. In DNA form, the CDR3 reads TGTGCCAGCAGAGGGTGGGCCGTCGACACTTCACCCCTCCACTTT.

The chain is built from TRBV5-4 and TRBJ2-2; TRBD2 might be the D (5 bases). Trimming left V 2 bases short and J 5 bases short, with 10 bases between. The CDR3 consists of 14 residues. Germline loops: CDR1 SGHNT, CDR2 YYREEE (reference sequence). The chain's CDR3 is CASSLPLATGELFF. The CDR3 bases are TGTGCCAGCAGCTTACCTCTAGCTACCGGGGAGCTGTTTTTT.

J is TRBJ1-1 and V is TRBV7-9, with D unclear. The ends were cut back, 7 bases at V and 11 bases at J, with 14 bases in the middle. There are 11 residues in the CDR3. Per germline, CDR1 SEHNR and CDR2 FQNEAQ (reference sequence). The chain's CDR3 is CASTILRQAFF. In DNA, the CDR3 is TGTGCCAGCACAATCCTCCGCCAGGCTTTCTTT.

This clonotype was recorded at least ten times. The chain couples TRBV7-2 to TRBJ2-5, with 7 bases aligning to TRBD1. Trimming took 6 bases from V and 5 from J; bases not matched to a gene: 6. Germline CDR1 is SGHTA and CDR2 is FQGNSA. The CDR3 consists of 13 residues. This CDR3 reads CASSRTGVETQYF. In nucleotides, the CDR3 is TGTGCCAGCAGTAGAACAGGGGTCGAGACCCAGTACTTC.

The rearrangement uses TRBV7-6 and TRBJ2-3; a weak D match, TRBD1 (6 bases). CDR3 length: 14 amino acids. V dropped 7 bases and J dropped 2 bases, with 13 bases sitting between them. The V gene's germline CDR1 is SGHVS and CDR2 FNYEAQ. CDR3 loop: CASTSQGATDTQYF. CDR3 in DNA: TGTGCCAGCACCTCACAGGGAGCCACAGATACGCAGTATTTT.

V and J are TRBV2 and TRBJ2-1; a possible D gene is TRBD1 (6 bases). Germline V gene lookup returns CDR1 SNHLY and CDR2 FYNNEI. The CDR3 sequence is 14 residues long. V was trimmed by 10 bases and J by 0 bases, leaving 13 bases between them. The CDR3 DNA follows: TGTGCCACAACAGGGTTCGGCTCCTACAATGAGCAGTTCTTC. Translation gives CATTGFGSYNEQFF. Using reference TRBV2 and TRBJ2-1 for the parts outside the CDR3, the full variable domain is EPEVTQTPSHQVTQMGQEVILRCVPISNHLYFYWYRQILGQKVEFLVSFYNNEISEKSEIFDDQFSVERPDGSNFTLKIRSTKLEDSAMYFCATTGFGSYNEQFFGPGTRLTVL.

There are a few counts of this clonotype. V gene TRBV4-1 combines with J gene TRBJ1-1, with D perhaps matching TRBD1 (5 bases). With 0 bases removed from V and 6 bases from J, the gap between germline ends came to 8 bases. Germline CDR1 reads MGHRA; CDR2 reads YSYEKL. This CDR3 comprises 13 residues. For the CDR3, the DNA is TGCGCCAGCAGCCAAGATCAGGGTTCTGAAGCTTTCTTT. Translated, it gives CASSQDQGSEAFF.